This TCR beta chain stems from a study of control samples from healthy donors and cancer patients. Trimming took 2 bases from V and 0 from J, leaving 14 bases between them. CDR3 length: 18 amino acids. Per germline, CDR1 MDHEN and CDR2 SYDVKM. Clones were sequenced by immunoSEQ multiplex PCR, and TCRdb holds only the in-frame ones, with some missing. The sample gives about 100,000 clones, 70% to 85% of which show up once; around 6.2% is in the top ten. Sequencing was carried out using blood. This chain links TRBV28 with TRBJ1-6; D might be TRBD1 (5 bases). The sequence was collected from a man between 18 and 29 years old in good health. CDR3 protein: CASSLGKGRSSYNSPLHF. In DNA, the CDR3 is TGTGCCAGCAGTTTAGGGAAGGGGAGGAGCTCCTATAATTCACCCCTCCACTTT. Complete variable domain (other parts from reference TRBV28 and TRBJ1-6): DVKVTQSSRYLVKRTGEKVFLECVQDMDHENMFWYRQDPGLGLRLIYFSYDVKMKEKGDIPEGYSVSREKKERFSLILESASTNQTSMYLCASSLGKGRSSYNSPLHFGNGTRLTVT.